This T cell receptor beta chain was sequenced for a study of T cell responses to AZD1222 COVID-19 vaccine. Study as a whole: Pooled samples include second doses given at about 4 or 12 weeks. Study results and caveats: A rise in Spike-specific TCR breadth and depth followed two AZD1222 doses. White British people made up most donors, females outnumbered males, and clonal diversity was possibly underestimated.

In regard to this clone: Its target is unknown.

Assay: immunoSEQ multiplex PCR; the TCRdb copy retains only in-frame clones and omits some. This sample yields about 140,000 clones, of which 84% are seen a single time; 4.1% belongs to the top ten. The CDR3 has 15 residues. Germline V gene lookup returns CDR1 LNHNV and CDR2 YYDKDF (reference sequence). V was clipped by 3 bases and J by 6 bases; unmatched bases: 8. This TCR was sampled from an adult in good health. The gene calls are TRBV15 and TRBJ2-1; 7 bases map to TRBD1. The sequences come from peripheral blood, collected on day 0 of AZD1222 vaccination. Written as DNA, the CDR3 is TGTGCCACCAGCAGGAAGTCTACAGGGGTCAATGAGCAGTTCTTC. Translated: CATSRKSTGVNEQFF.